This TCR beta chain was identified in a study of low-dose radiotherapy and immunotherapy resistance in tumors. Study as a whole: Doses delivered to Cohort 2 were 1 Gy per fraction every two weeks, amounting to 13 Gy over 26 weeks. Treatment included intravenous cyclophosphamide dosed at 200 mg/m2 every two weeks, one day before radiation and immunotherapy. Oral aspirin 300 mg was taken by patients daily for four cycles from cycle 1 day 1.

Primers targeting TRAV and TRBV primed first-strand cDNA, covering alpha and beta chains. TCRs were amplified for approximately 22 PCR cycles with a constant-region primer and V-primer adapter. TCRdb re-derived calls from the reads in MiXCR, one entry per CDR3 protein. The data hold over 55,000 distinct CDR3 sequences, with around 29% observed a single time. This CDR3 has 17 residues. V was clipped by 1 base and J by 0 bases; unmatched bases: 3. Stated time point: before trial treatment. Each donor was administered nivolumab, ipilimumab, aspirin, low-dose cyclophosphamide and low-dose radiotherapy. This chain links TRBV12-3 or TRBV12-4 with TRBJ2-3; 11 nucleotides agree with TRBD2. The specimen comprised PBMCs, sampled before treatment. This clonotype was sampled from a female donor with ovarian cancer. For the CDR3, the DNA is TGTGCCAGCAGTTTAGGACTAGCGGGGACGAGCACAGATACGCAGTATTTT. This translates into CASSLGLAGTSTDTQYF.